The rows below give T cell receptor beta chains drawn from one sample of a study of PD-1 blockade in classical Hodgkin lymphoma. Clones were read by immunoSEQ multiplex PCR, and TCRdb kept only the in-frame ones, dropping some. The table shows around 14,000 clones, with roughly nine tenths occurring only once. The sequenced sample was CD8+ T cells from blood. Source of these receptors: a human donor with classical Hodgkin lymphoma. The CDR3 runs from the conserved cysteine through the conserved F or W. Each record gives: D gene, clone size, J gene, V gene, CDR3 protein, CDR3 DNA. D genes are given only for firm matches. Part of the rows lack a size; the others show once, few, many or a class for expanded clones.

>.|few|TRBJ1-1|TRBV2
CAIRGGKTEAFF
TGTGCCATTCGGGGGGGGAAAACTGAAGCTTTCTTT
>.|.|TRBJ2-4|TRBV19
CASSGPKNIQYF
TGTGCCAGTAGCGGGCCCAAAAACATTCAGTACTTC
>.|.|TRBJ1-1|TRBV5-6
CASSLGTATEAFF
TGTGCCAGCAGCTTGGGGACTGCCACTGAAGCTTTCTTT
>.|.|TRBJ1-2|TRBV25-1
CASSGTSNYGYTF
TGTGCCAGCAGTGGTACGTCTAACTATGGCTACACCTTC
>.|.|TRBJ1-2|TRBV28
CASSFSREKLVRGYTF
TGTGCCAGCAGTTTCTCCCGGGAGAAGCTAGTGCGTGGCTACACCTTC
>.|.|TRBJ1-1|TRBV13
CASSQGPNTEAFF
TGTGCCAGCAGCCAAGGGCCGAATACTGAAGCTTTCTTT
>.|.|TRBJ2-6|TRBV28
CASSLGSLSGANVLTF
TGTGCCAGCAGTTTGGGCAGCCTCTCTGGGGCCAACGTCCTGACTTTC
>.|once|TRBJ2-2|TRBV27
CASSTAGQPNTGELFF
TGTGCCAGCAGTACCGCGGGACAGCCTAACACCGGGGAGCTGTTTTTT
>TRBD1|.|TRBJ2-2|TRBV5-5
CASSLTDREQRTGELFF
TGTGCCAGCAGCTTGACCGACAGGGAACAAAGGACCGGGGAGCTGTTTTTT
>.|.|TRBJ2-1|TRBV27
CASSIRDANNEQFF
TGTGCCAGCAGTATCCGGGACGCCAACAATGAGCAGTTCTTC